This is a list of T cell receptor beta chains from one sample in a study of CD4 T cells in relation to SARS-CoV-2 and coronaviruses. Their antigen targets remain unknown. The method was immunoSEQ multiplex PCR; TCRdb's version includes in-frame clones alone and lacks a portion of them. The sample has about 24,000 clones; around 74% are singletons. Sequenced input: CD4+ T cells from PBMCs, cultured in vitro. All receptors derive from a human donor in good health. Each CDR3 is given with its conserved first and last residue. The D gene is left open where the match is weak. Rows may omit the clone size; those that give it use once, few, many or a size class.

clone size: few; V gene: TRBV4-2; J gene: TRBJ1-3; D gene: .; CDR3 DNA: TGTGCCAGCAGCCAAGAGCCGTGGAGGGCACTGTCTGGAAACACCATATATTTT; CDR3 protein: CASSQEPWRALSGNTIYF
clone size: .; V gene: TRBV7-3; J gene: TRBJ2-5; D gene: .; CDR3 DNA: TGTGCCAGCAGCTTAACAGGAGGGGCAGAGACCCAGTACTTC; CDR3 protein: CASSLTGGAETQYF
clone size: .; V gene: TRBV30; J gene: TRBJ1-4; D gene: .; CDR3 DNA: TGTGCCTGGAGCCCCAGTCGGCCTAATGAAAAACTGTTTTTT; CDR3 protein: CAWSPSRPNEKLFF
clone size: .; V gene: TRBV27; J gene: TRBJ1-1; D gene: .; CDR3 DNA: TGTGCCAGCAGTTTTAATGGAAACACTGAAGCTTTCTTT; CDR3 protein: CASSFNGNTEAFF
clone size: few; V gene: TRBV7-3; J gene: TRBJ2-7; D gene: .; CDR3 DNA: TGTGCCAGCAGCCTAGAAGCGGGTTACTACGAGCAGTACTTC; CDR3 protein: CASSLEAGYYEQYF
clone size: .; V gene: TRBV9; J gene: TRBJ1-1; D gene: .; CDR3 DNA: TGTGCCAGCAGCTTACGGACAGAGAACACTGAAGCTTTCTTT; CDR3 protein: CASSLRTENTEAFF
clone size: .; V gene: TRBV19; J gene: TRBJ1-5; D gene: TRBD1; CDR3 DNA: TGTGCCAGTAGTAAAAACAGGGGCGGTGGGCCCCAGCATTTT; CDR3 protein: CASSKNRGGGPQHF
clone size: .; V gene: TRBV12-5; J gene: TRBJ2-7; D gene: .; CDR3 DNA: TGTGCTAGTGGTTCTGCGGTAGCCCCTTACTTC; CDR3 protein: CASGSAVAPYF
clone size: .; V gene: TRBV9; J gene: TRBJ2-5; D gene: .; CDR3 DNA: TGTGCCAGCAGCCCACAGGTCATGGGCCAAGAGACCCAGTACTTC; CDR3 protein: CASSPQVMGQETQYF
clone size: .; V gene: TRBV5-6; J gene: TRBJ2-7; D gene: .; CDR3 DNA: TGTGCCAGCAGCTCACCCGACAGGTACGAGCAGTACTTC; CDR3 protein: CASSSPDRYEQYF
clone size: .; V gene: TRBV6-1; J gene: TRBJ2-7; D gene: .; CDR3 DNA: TGTGCCAGCAGTGAAGCACTAAACGGGGGAACAGGGAGCTCCTACGAGCAGTACTTC; CDR3 protein: CASSEALNGGTGSSYEQYF
clone size: .; V gene: TRBV7-3; J gene: TRBJ2-3; D gene: .; CDR3 DNA: TGTGCCAGCAGCTTAGGTCCCGAGGGCACAGATACGCAGTATTTT; CDR3 protein: CASSLGPEGTDTQYF
clone size: .; V gene: TRBV18; J gene: TRBJ1-6; D gene: TRBD1; CDR3 DNA: TGTGCCAGCTCACCAATGACAGGGGGTTATAATTCACCCCTCCACTTT; CDR3 protein: CASSPMTGGYNSPLHF
clone size: few; V gene: TRBV19; J gene: TRBJ2-1; D gene: TRBD1; CDR3 DNA: TGTGCCAGTAAGGGATGGAGACAGGGCGATGAGCAGTTCTTC; CDR3 protein: CASKGWRQGDEQFF
clone size: .; V gene: TRBV18; J gene: TRBJ2-1; D gene: .; CDR3 DNA: TGTGCCAGCTCACCAACCCAGGAGGCATACAATGAGCAGTTCTTC; CDR3 protein: CASSPTQEAYNEQFF
clone size: .; V gene: TRBV24-1; J gene: TRBJ1-5; D gene: TRBD1; CDR3 DNA: TGTGCCACCAGTGATCGGTCAGGGGGCCTTCAGCCCCAGCATTTT; CDR3 protein: CATSDRSGGLQPQHF
clone size: few; V gene: TRBV2; J gene: TRBJ2-3; D gene: TRBD2; CDR3 DNA: TGTGCCAGCAGTAGGACTAGCGGCCTTTTGGATACGCAGTATTTT; CDR3 protein: CASSRTSGLLDTQYF
clone size: once; V gene: TRBV29-1; J gene: TRBJ2-5; D gene: .; CDR3 DNA: TGCAGCGCCCCCCACGTTCCTTTAAACAGGGAACGTGCCCAAGAGACCCAGTACTTC; CDR3 protein: CSAPHVPLNRERAQETQYF
clone size: once; V gene: TRBV14; J gene: TRBJ2-1; D gene: TRBD2; CDR3 DNA: TGTGCCAGCAGCCAAGACTATATAATGCTAGCGGGAGGATACAATGAGCAGTTCTTC; CDR3 protein: CASSQDYIMLAGGYNEQFF
clone size: .; V gene: TRBV5-1; J gene: TRBJ2-3; D gene: TRBD2; CDR3 DNA: TGCGCCAGCAGCACGGGACTAGCAGCAACAGATACGCAGTATTTT; CDR3 protein: CASSTGLAATDTQYF
clone size: .; V gene: TRBV19; J gene: TRBJ2-7; D gene: TRBD2; CDR3 DNA: TGTGCCAGTAGTCCAAGGACTAGCGGACGTATCTACGAGCAGTACTTC; CDR3 protein: CASSPRTSGRIYEQYF
clone size: .; V gene: TRBV5-6; J gene: TRBJ1-4; D gene: .; CDR3 DNA: TGTGCCAGCAGCTTGGTAAGGGAAACAAGTGAAAAACTGTTTTTT; CDR3 protein: CASSLVRETSEKLFF
clone size: .; V gene: TRBV4-1; J gene: TRBJ2-5; D gene: TRBD1; CDR3 DNA: TGCGCCAGCAGCCAAGAGACAGGACAGGGCATCCCCGAGACCCAGTACTTC; CDR3 protein: CASSQETGQGIPETQYF
clone size: .; V gene: TRBV24-1; J gene: TRBJ2-1; D gene: .; CDR3 DNA: TGTGCCACCAGCCACCCTATTTTGCAGGAACAGTTCTTC; CDR3 protein: CATSHPILQEQFF
clone size: once; V gene: TRBV3-1/TRBV3-2; J gene: TRBJ1-1; D gene: .; CDR3 DNA: TGTGCCAGCAGCCAAGAAACGGGTTGGGGCACTGAAGCTTTCTTT; CDR3 protein: CASSQETGWGTEAFF
clone size: .; V gene: TRBV2; J gene: TRBJ2-1; D gene: .; CDR3 DNA: TGTGCCAGCACGCAGCGGCCCGTGGCTGGTGAGCAGTTCTTC; CDR3 protein: CASTQRPVAGEQFF
clone size: .; V gene: TRBV9; J gene: TRBJ1-2; D gene: .; CDR3 DNA: TGTGCCAGCAGCGTAGGGCAGAACCCTATCTATGGCTACACCTTC; CDR3 protein: CASSVGQNPIYGYTF
clone size: .; V gene: TRBV7-9; J gene: TRBJ2-5; D gene: .; CDR3 DNA: TGTGCCAGCAGCTTATCTCTCTTGGAAACCCAGTACTTC; CDR3 protein: CASSLSLLETQYF
clone size: .; V gene: TRBV7-8; J gene: TRBJ2-1; D gene: TRBD2; CDR3 DNA: TGTGCCAGCAGCTCTTCGGGACTAGCGGGTGGGGCGACGATTGGTAATGAGCAGTTCTTC; CDR3 protein: CASSSSGLAGGATIGNEQFF
clone size: .; V gene: TRBV10-3; J gene: TRBJ1-4; D gene: TRBD1; CDR3 DNA: TGTGCCATCACCCAGGACAGGGGGGAAAAACTGTTTTTT; CDR3 protein: CAITQDRGEKLFF
clone size: .; V gene: TRBV5-1; J gene: TRBJ2-3; D gene: TRBD1; CDR3 DNA: TGCGCCAGCAGCTACGGGACAGGGGAGAGCGATACGCAGTATTTT; CDR3 protein: CASSYGTGESDTQYF
clone size: .; V gene: TRBV5-1; J gene: TRBJ2-3; D gene: .; CDR3 DNA: TGCGCCAGCAGCCGGAGCTGGCAAGGGGTAGATGGAGATACGCAGTATTTT; CDR3 protein: CASSRSWQGVDGDTQYF
clone size: .; V gene: TRBV6-5; J gene: TRBJ2-1; D gene: TRBD2; CDR3 DNA: TGTGCCAGCAGTTACTCGGGTCGCGGGAGTAGGTTTGAGCAGTTCTTC; CDR3 protein: CASSYSGRGSRFEQFF
clone size: .; V gene: TRBV18; J gene: TRBJ2-4; D gene: TRBD1; CDR3 DNA: TGTGCCAGCTCACCAAATTTGGGACAGGGAAACATTCAGTACTTC; CDR3 protein: CASSPNLGQGNIQYF
clone size: .; V gene: TRBV9; J gene: TRBJ2-2; D gene: .; CDR3 DNA: TGTGCCAGCAGCGTAGGAGGGAACACCGGGGAGCTGTTTTTT; CDR3 protein: CASSVGGNTGELFF
clone size: .; V gene: TRBV6-5; J gene: TRBJ1-2; D gene: TRBD1; CDR3 DNA: TGTGCCAGCAGACTCAACAGGGGCAACTATGGCTACACCTTC; CDR3 protein: CASRLNRGNYGYTF
clone size: .; V gene: TRBV5-6; J gene: TRBJ2-7; D gene: .; CDR3 DNA: TGTGCCAGCAGCTTGTACGGATACGAGCAGTACTTC; CDR3 protein: CASSLYGYEQYF
clone size: .; V gene: TRBV12-5; J gene: TRBJ1-5; D gene: .; CDR3 DNA: TGTGCTAGTGGTTCCGGTAGTTCGGGGGCGGATCAGCCCCAGCATTTT; CDR3 protein: CASGSGSSGADQPQHF
clone size: .; V gene: TRBV6-5; J gene: TRBJ2-7; D gene: .; CDR3 DNA: TGTGCCAGCAGTACGGGGACCCGGCCCTACGAGCAGTACTTC; CDR3 protein: CASSTGTRPYEQYF
clone size: .; V gene: TRBV29-1; J gene: TRBJ2-7; D gene: TRBD2; CDR3 DNA: TGCAGCGTTGATGGTCGTGGGACTAGCGGGAGCTACGAGCAGTACTTC; CDR3 protein: CSVDGRGTSGSYEQYF
clone size: .; V gene: TRBV29-1; J gene: TRBJ2-3; D gene: .; CDR3 DNA: TGCAGCGTTTCGCAGGGGCTTAGCACAGATACGCAGTATTTT; CDR3 protein: CSVSQGLSTDTQYF
clone size: .; V gene: TRBV3-1/TRBV3-2; J gene: TRBJ2-3; D gene: .; CDR3 DNA: TGTGCCAGCAGCCAAGAGGACCCAGATACGCAGTATTTT; CDR3 protein: CASSQEDPDTQYF
clone size: .; V gene: TRBV5-1; J gene: TRBJ2-3; D gene: .; CDR3 DNA: TGCGCCAGCAGCTCCCGGGGGATTAGCACAGATACGCAGTATTTT; CDR3 protein: CASSSRGISTDTQYF
clone size: .; V gene: TRBV11-2; J gene: TRBJ2-2; D gene: .; CDR3 DNA: TGTGCCAGCAGACCAGGGTTCACCGGGGAGCTGTTTTTT; CDR3 protein: CASRPGFTGELFF
clone size: .; V gene: TRBV24-1; J gene: TRBJ2-5; D gene: TRBD2; CDR3 DNA: TGTGCCACCAGTGATCAGACTAGCGGACAAGAGACCCAGTACTTC; CDR3 protein: CATSDQTSGQETQYF
clone size: .; V gene: TRBV6-1; J gene: TRBJ2-7; D gene: .; CDR3 DNA: TGTGCCAGCAGTGAAGGAGGGGGACGAAACTACGAGCAGTACTTC; CDR3 protein: CASSEGGGRNYEQYF
clone size: .; V gene: TRBV24-1; J gene: TRBJ2-2; D gene: TRBD1; CDR3 DNA: TGTGCCACCAGTCACCGGGACAGAGACACCGGGGAGCTGTTTTTT; CDR3 protein: CATSHRDRDTGELFF
clone size: .; V gene: TRBV7-9; J gene: TRBJ2-3; D gene: .; CDR3 DNA: TGTGCCAGCAGCCATCCCGGGACTCATAGCACAGATACGCAGTATTTT; CDR3 protein: CASSHPGTHSTDTQYF
clone size: .; V gene: TRBV24-1; J gene: TRBJ2-3; D gene: .; CDR3 DNA: TGTGCCACCAGTGTCTCCAGGTCCAAAAGACTTAGCGGTTACTCTAGCACAGATACGCAGTATTTT; CDR3 protein: CATSVSRSKRLSGYSSTDTQYF
clone size: .; V gene: TRBV15; J gene: TRBJ1-1; D gene: .; CDR3 DNA: TGTGCCACCAGCAGAGGAGGGGATGGCACTGAAGCTTTCTTT; CDR3 protein: CATSRGGDGTEAFF
clone size: .; V gene: TRBV4-1; J gene: TRBJ2-7; D gene: TRBD2; CDR3 DNA: TGCGCCAGCAGCCACCGACTAGCGGGAGGCGACGAGCAGTACTTC; CDR3 protein: CASSHRLAGGDEQYF